This passage covers 29 T cell receptor beta chains from one sample sequenced in a study of human T cells and chemical hapten exposure. Described time point: patch test 2, 6 weeks after DPC sensitization. Treatment meaning: therapeutic diphenylcyclopropenone sensitization with weekly scalp DPC. TCRdb reprocessed the RACE reads via MiXCR and lists one record per CDR3 protein. The data contain about 73,000 distinct CDR3 sequences, about 9% of them singletons. Sequenced material: whole blood, taken in connection with sensitization to the hapten diphenylcyclopropenone (DPC). The source of these receptors is a woman aged 45 to 65 with alopecia areata. Some clones in this sample may be carry-over from other donors' samples.

This clonotype was seen repeatedly, ten times or more. The V call is TRBV7-2, the J call TRBJ2-1; 10 nucleotides agree with TRBD1. The germline V gene has CDR1 SGHTA and CDR2 FQGNSA. V was clipped by 1 base and J by 10 bases; unmatched bases: 4. The CDR3 spans 14 residues. As DNA, the CDR3 is TGTGCCAGCAGCTTAGTCGGGACAGGGGACGAGCAGTTCTTC. Its protein product is CASSLVGTGDEQFF.

V is TRBV15 and J is TRBJ2-2, with 7 bases aligning to TRBD1. V lost 8 bases, J lost 0 bases, and 3 bases stayed unmatched. Germline lookup yields CDR1 LNHNV and CDR2 YYDKDF (reference sequence). This CDR3 is built from 14 residues. The CDR3 loop reads CATQGGSNTGELFF. The CDR3 bases are TGTGCCACCCAAGGGGGCTCGAACACCGGGGAGCTGTTTTTT.

Ten or more counts support this clonotype. The J gene is TRBJ2-2, the V gene TRBV11-2; D uncertain. V lost 6 bases to trimming and J lost 5 bases, with 4 bases between them. CDR1 and CDR2 (germline): SGHAT, FQNNGV. The CDR3 totals 11 residues. The CDR3 sequence is CASRQTGELFF. As DNA, the CDR3 is TGTGCCAGCAGGCAGACCGGGGAGCTGTTTTTT.

This clonotype was seen only a few times. This sequence joins TRBV3-1 and TRBJ2-1; tentative D call: TRBD2 (5 bases). The CDR3 has 16 amino acids. V lost 3 bases and J 0 bases, leaving 12 bases between the germline ends. Germline loops: CDR1 LGHDT, CDR2 YNNKEL (reference sequence). DNA for the CDR3: TGTGCCAGCAGCCACTCAGCGGTCAGCTCCTACAATGAGCAGTTCTTC. Protein sequence: CASSHSAVSSYNEQFF.

V is TRBV5-6 and J is TRBJ1-1, with a possible D match to TRBD1 (5 bases). The V end was cut by 4 bases, the J end by 4 bases, with 14 bases between. The CDR3 is 14 amino acids. Germline-derived CDR1 and CDR2 are SGHDT and YYEEEE. CDR3 DNA: TGTGCCAGCAGCACTGGGGGGGTTGGCACTGAAGCTTTCTTT. Residues: CASSTGGVGTEAFF.

This clonotype was seen a handful of times. The chain carries TRBV6-5 and TRBJ2-5; D assignment may be TRBD1 or TRBD2 (5 bases each). This CDR3 is 13 amino acids long. The germline V and J ends were trimmed by 8 bases and 7 bases, with 17 bases remaining between them. CDR1 is MNHEY and CDR2 is SVGAGI in the germline V gene. The DNA of the CDR3 is TGTGCCAGCGAGTCCCCGGGGCAGGCGACCCAGTACTTC. Translation gives CASESPGQATQYF.

This clonotype appeared a few times. The V and J genes are TRBV20-1 and TRBJ1-5, with a tentative D call TRBD1 (5 bases). The CDR3 has 13 residues. The ends were cut back, 0 bases at V and 10 bases at J, with 13 bases in the middle. Germline V gene lookup returns CDR1 DFQATT and CDR2 SNEGSKA (reference sequence). As DNA, the CDR3 is TGCAGTGCTAGAGATGGGGGAGTAGGACCCCAGCATTTT. Translated: CSARDGGVGPQHF.

As regards this clonotype: Just one base apart from a much larger clone, this may be a read error. V usage is TRBV13 and J usage is TRBJ2-7; D uncertain. V lost 0 bases to trimming and J lost 1 base, with 10 bases between them. The CDR3 is made up of 15 amino acids. In germline, CDR1 is PRHDT, CDR2 FYEKMQ (reference sequence). CDR3 DNA: TGTGCCAGCAGCTTAGGTAAGGAAATTTCCTACGAGCAGTACTTC. Its protein product is CASSLGKEISYEQYF. Filled out from reference TRBV13 and TRBJ2-7, the complete variable domain reads AAGVIQSPRHLIKEKRETATLKCYPIPRHDTVYWYQQGPGQDPQFLISFYEKMQSDKGSIPDRFSAQQFSDYHSELNMSSLELGDSALYFCASSLGKEISYEQYFGPGTRLTVT.

This clonotype was seen a few times. The chain links TRBV2 to TRBJ2-7; 7 bases match TRBD1. CDR1 and CDR2 (germline): SNHLY, FYNNEI. With V trimmed by 9 bases and J by 0 bases, 8 bases remained unmatched. The CDR3 loop spans 14 amino acids. CDR3 bases: TGTGCCAGTAAGCCCGGGACAGTCTCCTACGAGCAGTACTTC. Translated, it gives CASKPGTVSYEQYF.

The CDR3 region has the DNA TGCAGTGCTCCCCCCCAACTGGACTACAATGAGCAGTTCTTC. Translating gives CSAPPQLDYNEQFF. V usage is TRBV20-1 and J usage is TRBJ2-1; D remains ambiguous. Germline lookup yields CDR1 DFQATT and CDR2 SNEGSKA (reference sequence). The CDR3 runs 14 residues. The germline V and J ends were trimmed by 5 bases and 3 bases, with 14 bases remaining between them.

This clonotype was counted at least ten times. The chain recombines TRBV12-3 or TRBV12-4 with TRBJ2-5, with TRBD2 matching over 9 bases. V lost 2 bases to trimming and J lost 2 bases; unmatched junction nucleotides: 6. CDR3 length: 16 residues. Written as DNA, the CDR3 is TGTGCCAGCAGTTTATTCCGGCTAGCGGGACAAGAGACCCAGTACTTC. This codes for CASSLFRLAGQETQYF.

The rearrangement links TRBV2 to TRBJ2-2; D not resolved. V gave up 1 base and J gave up 4 bases, with 13 bases separating them. CDR1 is SNHLY and CDR2 is FYNNEI in the germline V gene. The CDR3 has 16 residues. CDR3 amino acids: CASSEGGPMRTGELFF. The CDR3 DNA is TGTGCCAGCAGTGAAGGAGGTCCGATGCGCACCGGGGAGCTGTTTTTT.

This clonotype showed up many times. The rearrangement links TRBV20-1 to TRBJ2-1; D call uncertain. V gave up 1 base and J gave up 10 bases, with 8 bases separating them. Germline V gene data show CDR1 as DFQATT and CDR2 as SNEGSKA (reference sequence). This CDR3 region has 11 residues. DNA of the CDR3: TGCAGTGCTAGAGGCAGTAAAGAGCAGTTCTTC. Its protein product is CSARGSKEQFF.

This clonotype was picked up many times. V gene TRBV4-1 combines with J gene TRBJ2-1; D is unresolved. V was pared by 4 bases and J by 4 bases, with 20 bases between. CDR3 size: 17 residues. Germline V gene sequence: CDR1 MGHRA, CDR2 YSYEKL. The CDR3: CASSLRIGGRDYNEQFF. The CDR3 nucleotides are TGCGCCAGCAGCCTCCGAATTGGCGGTAGGGATTACAATGAGCAGTTCTTC.

The V call is TRBV9, the J call TRBJ1-5, with D perhaps TRBD1 (5 bases). The CDR3 runs to 14 residues. V was shortened by 0 bases and J by 7 bases, with 11 bases between the two germline ends. The germline gives CDR1 SGDLS, CDR2 YYNGEE. CDR3 DNA sequence: TGTGCCAGCAGCGTAGATGGGGCCGGGCAGCCCCAGCATTTT. It is translated as CASSVDGAGQPQHF.

This clonotype occurred a few times. The chain couples TRBV13 to TRBJ2-7; TRBD2 is a possible D gene (6 bases). This CDR3 comprises 15 residues. V lost 4 bases and J 0 bases, leaving 13 bases between the germline ends. Germline V CDR1 and CDR2: PRHDT, FYEKMQ (reference sequence). CDR3 sequence: CASSSGTGSSYEQYF. CDR3 DNA sequence: TGTGCCAGCAGCTCCGGGACTGGAAGCTCCTACGAGCAGTACTTC.

This clonotype turned up a few times. CDR3 amino acids: CASSYPGLPNNEQFF. CDR3 nucleotide sequence: TGTGCCAGCAGTTATCCGGGACTACCAAACAATGAGCAGTTCTTC. This rearrangement joins TRBV7-2 to TRBJ2-1; 7 nucleotides line up with TRBD2. Germline V gene lookup returns CDR1 SGHTA and CDR2 FQGNSA. V lost 6 bases and J lost 5; bases outside the gene matches: 10. The CDR3 loop spans 15 amino acids.

The table lists this clonotype with many counts. The chain recombines TRBV6-6 with TRBJ1-1; a possible D gene is TRBD1 (5 bases). CDR3 size: 12 residues. V was shortened by 2 bases and J by 4 bases, with 5 bases between the two germline ends. The germline CDR1 and CDR2 sequences are MNHNY and SVGAGI (reference sequence). The CDR3: CASSYGGTEAFF. For the CDR3, the DNA is TGTGCCAGCAGTTACGGGGGCACTGAAGCTTTCTTT.

This clonotype has at least ten counts. This chain uses TRBV2 with TRBJ2-2; D remains unclear. V dropped 2 bases and J dropped 1 base, with 5 bases sitting between them. The CDR3 length is 14 residues. The germline CDR1 and CDR2 sequences are SNHLY and FYNNEI. The CDR3 protein is CASSELQNTGELFF. CDR3 sequence (DNA): TGTGCCAGCAGTGAACTCCAGAACACCGGGGAGCTGTTTTTT.

This clonotype was detected many times. The chain uses TRBV29-1 and TRBJ2-3, with D perhaps being TRBD1 or TRBD2 (5 bases each). The germline V gene encodes CDR1 SQVTM and CDR2 ANQGSEA. V gave up 3 bases and J gave up 3 bases, with 7 bases separating them. The CDR3 length is 12 residues. This CDR3 is CSVERGTDTQYF. In DNA, the CDR3 is TGCAGCGTTGAGAGGGGTACAGATACGCAGTATTTT.

This clonotype has a handful of counts. The J gene is TRBJ2-5, the V gene TRBV12-3 or TRBV12-4, with 8 bases that match TRBD2. V lost 6 bases to trimming and J lost 4 bases; unmatched junction nucleotides: 4. The CDR3 contains 13 residues. The CDR3 DNA follows: TGTGCCAGCAGCGTTAGCGGGGTAGAGACCCAGTACTTC. This encodes CASSVSGVETQYF.

The gene calls are TRBV2 and TRBJ2-5; TRBD2 is a possible D gene (6 bases). This CDR3 spans 15 amino acids. CDR1 is SNHLY and CDR2 is FYNNEI in the germline V gene. V was cut by 6 bases and J by 0 bases, with 14 bases left in between. CDR3 protein: CASRGLWGNQETQYF. The CDR3 nucleotides are TGTGCCAGCAGGGGACTTTGGGGCAACCAAGAGACCCAGTACTTC.

The rearrangement uses TRBV2 and TRBJ2-7; no definite D call. V was trimmed by 0 bases and J by 8 bases, leaving 8 bases between them. CDR3 length: 12 amino acids. Germline assignment: CDR1 SNHLY and CDR2 FYNNEI. The CDR3 nucleotides read TGTGCCAGCAGTGAAGCAAGGATGAAGCAGTACTTC. Translation gives CASSEARMKQYF.

The gene calls are TRBV18 and TRBJ2-7; tentatively, D is TRBD1 (6 bases). Between the trimmed V and J ends, which lost 5 bases and 4 bases, there was a span of 15 bases. The CDR3 is 14 amino acids. Germline CDR1 and CDR2: KGHSH and LQKENI. CDR3 coding DNA: TGTGCCAGCTCAACTAGACAGGTGAAGTACGAGCAGTACTTC. Translation: CASSTRQVKYEQYF.

This clonotype was picked up many times. The chain combines TRBV7-2 with TRBJ2-1; D may be TRBD1 (7 bases). V was clipped by 0 bases and J by 5 bases, with 20 bases between them. The CDR3 loop spans 18 amino acids. Germline CDR1 is SGHTA and CDR2 is FQGNSA. The CDR3 here is CASSLAIPRRGRDNEQFF. The CDR3 DNA sequence: TGTGCCAGCAGCTTAGCGATCCCCCGGAGGGGGCGGGACAATGAGCAGTTCTTC. The full variable domain, in which reference TRBV7-2 and TRBJ2-1 provide the parts outside the CDR3, is GAGVSQSPSNKVTEKGKDVELRCDPISGHTALYWYRQSLGQGLEFLIYFQGNSAPDKSGLPSDRFSAERTGGSVSTLTIQRTQQEDSAVYLCASSLAIPRRGRDNEQFFGPGTRLTVL.

The CDR3 DNA reads as TGCAGCGTTCCGGGACAGGGGCCCTACGAGCAGTACTTC. This translates into CSVPGQGPYEQYF. This rearrangement joins TRBV29-1 to TRBJ2-7; 10 nucleotides line up with TRBD1. Losses at the gene ends were 5 bases for V and 2 bases for J; bases not matched to a gene: 3. CDR1 and CDR2 from the germline V gene are SQVTM and ANQGSEA. This CDR3 is built from 13 residues.

This clonotype appeared many times. The chain carries TRBV2 and TRBJ2-1; D call uncertain. The CDR3 covers 14 residues. V lost 0 bases and J 10 bases, leaving 13 bases between the germline ends. CDR1 and CDR2 from the germline V gene are SNHLY and FYNNEI. CDR3 sequence reads: CASSEAGKTREQFF. The DNA of the CDR3 is TGTGCCAGCAGTGAAGCGGGGAAAACCAGGGAGCAGTTCTTC.

In this sample, this clonotype turned up many times. This chain links TRBV12-3 or TRBV12-4 with TRBJ1-3, with TRBD1 matching over 8 bases. This CDR3 spans 15 amino acids. The junction had 7 bases not matched to a gene; V was cut back by 6 bases and J by 3 bases. CDR3 residues: CASSIATGGGNTIYF. As DNA, the CDR3 is TGTGCCAGCAGCATCGCCACAGGGGGTGGAAACACCATATATTTT.

This clonotype was counted between two and nine times. The rearrangement links TRBV12-3 or TRBV12-4 to TRBJ2-3; D call uncertain. The V end was cut by 6 bases, the J end by 2 bases, with 6 bases between. The CDR3 has 12 amino acids. DNA of the CDR3: TGTGCCAGCAGACCTCACACAGATACGCAGTATTTT. It yields the protein CASRPHTDTQYF.